This T cell receptor (beta chain) appears in the sequencing data of a study of T cells in Graves' hyperthyroidism and ophthalmopathy. Researchers amplified the TCR beta CDR3 regions from RNA transcripts. First-round RT-PCR targeting the TCR CDR3 was performed with the HTBI primer set. TCRdb passed the multiplex PCR reads through MiXCR, listing each CDR3 protein once. The sample consists of 500,000 to 750,000 distinct CDR3 sequences, about half of them appearing once. Regarding this clonotype: Its specificity is not known.

General study results and limits: Classification by a 13 V-J model distinguished ophthalmopathy from stable hyperthyroidism. Blood held most thyroid clonotypes expanded above 0.001 frequency.

The trim removed 7 bases at V and 0 bases at J, leaving 13 bases unmatched. CDR3 length equals 17 residues. Germline lookup yields CDR1 SQVTM and CDR2 ANQGSEA. In patients aged 18 to 65, hyperthyroidism was newly diagnosed, with duration under 2 months. The study based diagnoses on clinical symptoms, serum thyroxine and TRAb, thyroid ultrasound and orbital computed tomography. The rearrangement links TRBV29-1 to TRBJ1-5, with TRBD1 matching 9 bases. Sample: peripheral blood or thyroid tissue (not recorded which). The TCR was taken from a woman under 30 with Graves' hyperthyroidism. The CDR3 nucleotides read TGCAGCGCTAGACAGGGGGGGCGAACTCATAGCAATCAGCCCCAGCATTTT. It translates to CSARQGGRTHSNQPQHF. The full variable domain, its missing parts supplied by reference TRBV29-1 and TRBJ1-5, is SAVISQKPSRDICQRGTSLTIQCQVDSQVTMMFWYRQQPGQSLTLIATANQGSEATYESGFVIDKFPISRPNLTFSTLTVSNMSPEDSSIYLCSARQGGRTHSNQPQHFGDGTRLSIL.